The 2 T cell receptor beta chains below were found in one sample sequenced in a study of regulatory T cells in long-lasting Graves disease. Investigators prepared the TCR beta libraries by applying iRepertoire HTBI primers and Arm-PCR of CDR3 regions. TCRdb re-derived calls from the multiplex PCR reads in MiXCR, one entry per CDR3 protein. The sample consists of 350,000 to 500,000 distinct CDR3 sequences, over 20% of them appearing once. Time point given: persistent/refractory GD, antithyroid drugs over 5 years with positive TRAb. There was RNA extracted from PBMCs, and the TCR library was made from it. The specimen was peripheral blood mononuclear cells (PBMCs), collected when the disease was refractory, from a patient treated with antithyroid drugs. Receptor source: a female donor with Graves disease.

This clonotype has just a few counts. This sequence joins TRBV5-1 and TRBJ2-2, with TRBD2 as a possible D gene (5 bases). Germline V gene data show CDR1 as SGHRS and CDR2 as YFSETQ. The CDR3 runs to 16 residues. V was pared by 2 bases and J by 3 bases, with 14 bases between. DNA of the CDR3: TGCGCCAGCAGCTTTCGCGGGCCATCCGACACCGGGGAGCTGTTTTTT. As protein: CASSFRGPSDTGELFF.

This clonotype was recorded at least ten times. The chain recombines TRBV20-1 with TRBJ1-1; D gene ambiguous. The CDR3 totals 13 residues. Trimming pared 3 bases from V and 5 bases from J, leaving 13 bases between. CDR1 and CDR2 (germline): DFQATT, SNEGSKA (reference sequence). CDR3 in DNA: TGCAGTGCTAGTCGAGGGAGGTGGACTGAAGCTTTCTTT. It encodes CSASRGRWTEAFF.